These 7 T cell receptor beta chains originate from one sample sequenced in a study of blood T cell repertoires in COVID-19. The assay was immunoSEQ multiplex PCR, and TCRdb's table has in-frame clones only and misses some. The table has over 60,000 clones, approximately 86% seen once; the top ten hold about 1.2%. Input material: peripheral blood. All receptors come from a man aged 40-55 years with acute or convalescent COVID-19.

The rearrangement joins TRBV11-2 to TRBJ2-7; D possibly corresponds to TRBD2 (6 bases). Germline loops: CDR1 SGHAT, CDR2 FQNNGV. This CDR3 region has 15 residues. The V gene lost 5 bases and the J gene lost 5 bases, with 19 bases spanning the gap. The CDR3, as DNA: TGTGCCAGCAGCCTCCTGGGCGCGGGGCTCAACGAGCAGTACTTC. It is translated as CASSLLGAGLNEQYF.

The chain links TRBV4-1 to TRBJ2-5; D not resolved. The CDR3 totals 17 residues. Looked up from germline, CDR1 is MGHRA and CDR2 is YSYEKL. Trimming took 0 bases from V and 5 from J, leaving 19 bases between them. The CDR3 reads CASSQDRPVGGRETQYF. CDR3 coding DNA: TGCGCCAGCAGCCAAGATCGCCCCGTCGGCGGTAGGGAGACCCAGTACTTC.

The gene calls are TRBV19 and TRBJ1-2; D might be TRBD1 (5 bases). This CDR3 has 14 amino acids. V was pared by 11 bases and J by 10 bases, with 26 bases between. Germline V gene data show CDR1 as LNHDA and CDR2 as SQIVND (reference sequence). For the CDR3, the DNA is TGTGCCGCCTCTAGTACTGATACAAGACAGATCTACACCTTC. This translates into CAASSTDTRQIYTF.

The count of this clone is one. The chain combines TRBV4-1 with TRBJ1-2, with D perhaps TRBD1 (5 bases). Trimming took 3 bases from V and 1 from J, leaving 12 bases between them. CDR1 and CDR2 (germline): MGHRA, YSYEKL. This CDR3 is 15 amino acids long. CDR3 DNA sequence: TGCGCCAGCAGCCATCCTGGACACCTTAACTATGGCTACACCTTC. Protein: CASSHPGHLNYGYTF.

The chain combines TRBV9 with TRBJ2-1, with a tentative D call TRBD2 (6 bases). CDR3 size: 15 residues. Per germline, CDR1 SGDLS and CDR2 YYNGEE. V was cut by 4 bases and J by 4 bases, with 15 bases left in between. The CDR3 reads CASSPGGTPYNEQFF. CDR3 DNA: TGTGCCAGCAGCCCCGGGGGTACCCCTTACAATGAGCAGTTCTTC.

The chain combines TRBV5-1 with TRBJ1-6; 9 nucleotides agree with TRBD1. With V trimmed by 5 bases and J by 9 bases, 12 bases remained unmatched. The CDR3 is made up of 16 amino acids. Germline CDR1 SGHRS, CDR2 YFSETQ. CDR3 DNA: TGCGCCAGCAGGGGAATACCGGGACAGGGCAGTTCACCCCTCCACTTT. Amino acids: CASRGIPGQGSSPLHF.

CDR3 in amino acids: CASKDGGSNQPQHF. The CDR3 nucleotides read TGTGCCAGTAAGGACGGGGGGTCCAATCAGCCCCAGCATTTT. The chain carries TRBV19 and TRBJ1-5; tentatively, D is TRBD1 (5 bases). The CDR3 has 14 residues. Germline-derived CDR1 and CDR2 are LNHDA and SQIVND (reference sequence). V was pared by 7 bases and J by 3 bases, with 13 bases between.